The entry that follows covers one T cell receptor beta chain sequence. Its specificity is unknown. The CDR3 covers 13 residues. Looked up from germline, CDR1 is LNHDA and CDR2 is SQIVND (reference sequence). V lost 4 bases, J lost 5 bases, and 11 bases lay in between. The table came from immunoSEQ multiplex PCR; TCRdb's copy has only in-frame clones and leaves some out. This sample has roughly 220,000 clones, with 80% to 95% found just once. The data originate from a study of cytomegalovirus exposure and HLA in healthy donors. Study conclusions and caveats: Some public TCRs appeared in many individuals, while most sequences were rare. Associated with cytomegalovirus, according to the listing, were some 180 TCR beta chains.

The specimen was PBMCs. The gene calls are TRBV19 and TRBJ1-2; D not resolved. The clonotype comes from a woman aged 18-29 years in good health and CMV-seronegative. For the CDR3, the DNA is TGTGCCAGTAGTAGGGCATCTGTGTATGGCTACACCTTC. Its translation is CASSRASVYGYTF. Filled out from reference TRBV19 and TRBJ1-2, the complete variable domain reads DGGITQSPKYLFRKEGQNVTLSCEQNLNHDAMYWYRQDPGQGLRLIYYSQIVNDFQKGDIAEGYSVSREKKESFPLTVTSAQKNPTAFYLCASSRASVYGYTFGSGTRLTVV.